The 32 T cell receptor beta chains below were found in one sample sequenced in a study of regulatory T cells in long-lasting Graves disease. With iRepertoire HTBI primers and Arm-PCR of CDR3 regions, TCR beta libraries were built. MiXCR, applied by TCRdb to the multiplex PCR reads, yields one record per CDR3 protein. Here the sample spans over 450,000 distinct CDR3 sequences, about 22% being singletons. The time point here: persistent/refractory GD, antithyroid drugs over 5 years with positive TRAb. PBMC RNA served as the TCR library source. Specimen: peripheral blood mononuclear cells (PBMCs), collected when the disease was refractory, from a patient treated with antithyroid drugs. These receptors were collected from a female donor with Graves disease.

This clonotype has ten or more counts. The rearrangement joins TRBV28 to TRBJ1-1, with no clear D. Looked up from germline, CDR1 is MDHEN and CDR2 is SYDVKM. The CDR3 runs to 12 residues. The V end lost 5 bases, the J end lost 4 bases, and 8 bases lay between the germline ends. CDR3 sequence reads: CASSPHFTEAFF. Here the CDR3 DNA reads TGTGCCAGCAGTCCCCATTTCACTGAAGCTTTCTTT.

The table lists this clonotype with a few counts. This sequence joins TRBV30 and TRBJ1-1; D unclear. Germline V lookup: CDR1 GTSNPN, CDR2 SVGIG (reference sequence). With 7 bases removed from V and 0 bases from J, the gap between germline ends came to 9 bases. CDR3 length: 12 amino acids. The CDR3 DNA is TGTGCCTCCGTGGCAGTGAACACTGAAGCTTTCTTT. It is translated as CASVAVNTEAFF.

The gene calls are TRBV20-1 and TRBJ1-4; 8 bases align to TRBD1. The CDR3 is made up of 15 amino acids. Germline assignment: CDR1 DFQATT and CDR2 SNEGSKA (reference sequence). J was trimmed by 3 bases and V by 0 bases; bases with no gene match: 3. The chain's CDR3 is CSARDGGQANEKLFF. The DNA of the CDR3 is TGCAGTGCTAGAGATGGGGGACAGGCTAATGAAAAACTGTTTTTT.

This clonotype was detected once. The chain couples TRBV20-1 to TRBJ1-1; the D is unclear. The germline V gene encodes CDR1 DFQATT and CDR2 SNEGSKA (reference sequence). The V gene lost 4 bases and the J gene lost 3 bases, with 15 bases spanning the gap. The CDR3 consists of 14 residues. The DNA of the CDR3 is TGCAGTGCTACACCTTCCGAGGGTTACACTGAAGCTTTCTTT. Amino acids: CSATPSEGYTEAFF.

This clonotype was found many times. The chain combines TRBV6-1 with TRBJ2-7; 14 nucleotides align to TRBD2. The J segment lost 6 bases and the V segment lost 6 bases, leaving 7 bases of the junction unmatched. The CDR3 runs 15 residues. Germline V gene data show CDR1 as MNHNS and CDR2 as SASEGT. DNA of the CDR3: TGTGCCAGCAGAGGGACTAGCGGGAGTCGTAGCGAGCAGTACTTC. Protein product: CASRGTSGSRSEQYF.

In the case of this clonotype: A much larger clonotype is one base distant, so this may be a read error. The V call is TRBV27, the J call TRBJ2-5; D perhaps matches TRBD2 (6 bases). The CDR3 is 13 amino acids. The germline V and J ends were trimmed by 6 bases and 2 bases, with 10 bases remaining between them. Germline V gives CDR1 MNHEY, CDR2 SMNVEV (reference sequence). CDR3 loop: CASRRGEQETQYF. CDR3 bases: TGTGCCAGCAGGCGGGGAGAGCAAGAGACCCAGTACTTC.

This clonotype was detected ten times or more. The V and J genes are TRBV28 and TRBJ1-1, with D possibly matching TRBD1 (5 bases). CDR1 is MDHEN and CDR2 is SYDVKM in the germline V gene. V was shortened by 6 bases and J by 6 bases, with 17 bases between the two germline ends. The CDR3 length is 14 residues. In DNA, the CDR3 is TGTGCCAGCAGCCCGGGGGGGAGGATGTCTGAAGCTTTCTTT. It translates to CASSPGGRMSEAFF. The whole variable domain, filled in from reference TRBV28 and TRBJ1-1, reads DVKVTQSSRYLVKRTGEKVFLECVQDMDHENMFWYRQDPGLGLRLIYFSYDVKMKEKGDIPEGYSVSREKKERFSLILESASTNQTSMYLCASSPGGRMSEAFFGQGTRLTVV.

The genes are TRBV6-1 and TRBJ1-2; D call uncertain. The V gene's germline CDR1 is MNHNS and CDR2 SASEGT. Trimming removed 6 bases from V and 2 bases from J, with 10 bases in between. The CDR3 consists of 13 residues. The DNA of the CDR3 is TGTGCCAGCAGCCGCTGGGCAAACTATGGCTACACCTTC. It translates to CASSRWANYGYTF.

This chain connects TRBV29-1 to TRBJ2-5; the D gene is possibly TRBD1 (6 bases). Per germline, CDR1 SQVTM and CDR2 ANQGSEA. Trimming removed 3 bases from V and 1 base from J, with 12 bases in between. The CDR3 contains 14 residues. CDR3 region: CSVEGGDIQETQYF. In DNA, the CDR3 is TGCAGCGTTGAGGGTGGGGACATCCAAGAGACCCAGTACTTC.

In its sample, this clonotype was seen many times. The chain has TRBV25-1 and TRBJ2-7; 14 bases are a match to TRBD2. With 5 bases clipped from V and 6 bases from J, the junction kept 9 bases outside the gene matches. Germline V gene sequence: CDR1 MGHDK, CDR2 SYGVNS. The CDR3 is 16 residues long. The CDR3 DNA is TGTGCCAGCAGTCGAATGGTGGGACTAGCGGGAGCCGAGCAGTACTTC. It specifies CASSRMVGLAGAEQYF.

Only a few counts were recorded for this clonotype. The chain combines TRBV11-2 with TRBJ2-2; no firm D call. Between the trimmed V and J ends, which lost 4 bases and 7 bases, there was a span of 19 bases. Germline CDR1 and CDR2: SGHAT and FQNNGV. This CDR3 is built from 16 residues. DNA for the CDR3: TGTGCCAGCAGCTCCCGATCTGGGGTGTTGAGCGGGGAGCTGTTTTTT. It yields the protein CASSSRSGVLSGELFF.

The chain links TRBV5-1 to TRBJ1-2, with a weak D call TRBD1 (6 bases). The CDR3 totals 14 residues. CDR1 is SGHRS, CDR2 YFSETQ, per germline. V lost 0 bases and J 3 bases, leaving 9 bases between the germline ends. The CDR3 is CASSLGDTDYGYTF. As DNA, the CDR3 is TGCGCCAGCAGCTTGGGGGACACTGACTATGGCTACACCTTC.

This clonotype was recorded only once. The V call is TRBV4-3, the J call TRBJ1-3; D is possibly TRBD1 (5 bases). Between the trimmed V and J ends, which lost 3 bases and 3 bases, there was a span of 9 bases. CDR3 size: 14 residues. CDR1 is LGHNA and CDR2 is YSLEER in the germline V gene. In DNA, the CDR3 is TGCGCCAGCAGCCACCCCGGACATGGAAACACCATATATTTT. This translates into CASSHPGHGNTIYF.

This clonotype has a count of ten or more. This chain uses TRBV27 with TRBJ1-6, with 9 bases identical to TRBD1. The germline CDR1 and CDR2 sequences are MNHEY and SMNVEV (reference sequence). V trimming: 6 bases; J trimming: 9 bases; junction bases outside the gene matches: 0. The CDR3 is made up of 12 amino acids. The CDR3 sequence: CASRTGGSPLHF. CDR3 DNA sequence: TGTGCCAGCAGGACAGGGGGTTCACCCCTCCACTTT.

This clonotype has at least ten counts. The chain has TRBV6-9 and TRBJ1-1; maybe TRBD1 (5 bases). Trimming stripped 3 bases from V and 3 bases from J, with 17 bases between. The CDR3 spans 16 residues. Germline V gene data show CDR1 as MNHGY and CDR2 as SVAAGI. Written as DNA, the CDR3 is TGTGCCAGCAGTTACCGCGTGGCAGGGCGCTACACTGAAGCTTTCTTT. Translating gives CASSYRVAGRYTEAFF.

This clonotype was detected a few times. The V and J genes are TRBV20-1 and TRBJ2-7; D is unclear. The germline V and J ends were trimmed by 6 bases and 0 bases, with 18 bases remaining between them. The germline V gene has CDR1 DFQATT and CDR2 SNEGSKA (reference sequence). This CDR3 has 15 amino acids. CDR3 bases: TGCAGTGCCACCAATAACGTCAGGAGCTCCTACGAGCAGTACTTC. Its translation is CSATNNVRSSYEQYF.

The gene calls are TRBV5-1 and TRBJ2-6; D unresolved. The CDR3 sequence is 16 residues long. Trimming left V 1 base short and J 0 bases short, with 8 bases between. Per germline, CDR1 SGHRS and CDR2 YFSETQ. CDR3 nucleotides: TGCGCCAGCAGCTTGAGTTTCAGCTCTGGGGCCAACGTCCTGACTTTC. It specifies CASSLSFSSGANVLTF.

This clonotype was seen only a few times. This chain connects TRBV29-1 to TRBJ1-1, with TRBD1 as a possible D gene (6 bases). Per the germline V gene, CDR1 is SQVTM and CDR2 is ANQGSEA. Trimming shortened V by 6 bases and J by 0 bases, and 11 bases separated the two germline ends. The CDR3 totals 13 residues. CDR3 protein: CSVGQIMNTEAFF. DNA of the CDR3: TGCAGCGTCGGACAGATAATGAACACTGAAGCTTTCTTT.

Concerning this clonotype itself: A read error is possible here, since a much larger clone lies one base away. The rearrangement joins TRBV6-2 or TRBV6-3 to TRBJ2-7; D is unresolved. The germline CDR1 and CDR2 sequences are MNHEY and SVGEGT. With 8 bases removed from V and 1 base from J, the gap between germline ends came to 15 bases. The CDR3 totals 14 residues. The CDR3 spells CASRDTLSSYEQYF. The CDR3 nucleotides read TGTGCCAGCCGCGATACACTTAGTTCCTACGAGCAGTACTTC.

The V call is TRBV6-9, the J call TRBJ1-4; no clear D gene. The CDR3 is 16 residues long. From germline, CDR1 is MNHGY and CDR2 SVAAGI. V lost 8 bases and J 5 bases, leaving 21 bases between the germline ends. The CDR3 bases are TGTGCCAGCCGTTCCCAGCGGTGGCAGCGAAATGAAAAACTGTTTTTT. It translates to CASRSQRWQRNEKLFF.

The chain recombines TRBV6-1 with TRBJ2-2; no definite D call. The CDR3 is made up of 14 amino acids. V lost 6 bases and J 5 bases, leaving 13 bases between the germline ends. Germline loops: CDR1 MNHNS, CDR2 SASEGT. CDR3 nucleotide sequence: TGTGCCAGCAGGCCAGGATTCGGGACCGGGGAGCTGTTTTTT. The encoded protein is CASRPGFGTGELFF.

The V call is TRBV7-2, the J call TRBJ2-1; perhaps TRBD1 as D (7 bases). Looked up from germline, CDR1 is SGHTA and CDR2 is FQGNSA. Trimming took off 1 base at V and 5 bases at J, with 12 bases between the two ends. The CDR3 runs to 15 residues. This CDR3 reads CASSLEAGGHNEQFF. The CDR3 DNA reads TGTGCCAGCAGCTTAGAGGCAGGGGGGCACAATGAGCAGTTCTTC.

This clonotype was counted ten times or more. The rearrangement joins TRBV28 to TRBJ1-2; perhaps TRBD1 as D (5 bases). The V gene's germline CDR1 is MDHEN and CDR2 SYDVKM. This CDR3 is built from 13 residues. V lost 2 bases and J lost 10, with 14 bases in between. CDR3 nucleotide sequence: TGTGCCAGCAGTTTAAGCTCTACGGGACTCTACACCTTC. It yields the protein CASSLSSTGLYTF.

This clonotype was observed a handful of times. V is TRBV20-1 and J is TRBJ1-4; D is ambiguous. Per germline, CDR1 DFQATT and CDR2 SNEGSKA (reference sequence). Trimming removed 6 bases at V and 0 bases at J, with 17 bases between. The CDR3 covers 16 residues. The CDR3 nucleotides are TGCAGTGCCCGCTTGAGGAAGAGATCAACTAATGAAAAACTGTTTTTT. This codes for CSARLRKRSTNEKLFF.

V and J are TRBV19 and TRBJ1-4; TRBD1 matches 10 bases. V was pared by 8 bases and J by 5 bases, with 20 bases of the junction left unmatched. Per the germline V gene, CDR1 is LNHDA and CDR2 is SQIVND (reference sequence). The length of the CDR3 is 19 residues. As DNA, the CDR3 is TGTGCCAGTGGATACTCCGGGACAGGGGTCTCGGTGGGCAATGAAAAACTGTTTTTT. Its translation is CASGYSGTGVSVGNEKLFF.

This clonotype was detected a few times. V gene TRBV30 combines with J gene TRBJ1-3, with D perhaps matching TRBD1 (5 bases). The germline CDR1 and CDR2 sequences are GTSNPN and SVGIG (reference sequence). CDR3 size: 11 residues. Trimming removed 6 bases from V and 3 bases from J, with 6 bases in between. CDR3 sequence (DNA): TGTGCCTGCCAGGGTGGAAACACCATATATTTT. It codes for CACQGGNTIYF.

The genes are TRBV11-2 and TRBJ2-3; D uncertain. In germline, CDR1 is SGHAT, CDR2 FQNNGV. Trimming took off 3 bases at V and 6 bases at J, with 7 bases between the two ends. This CDR3 comprises 12 residues. The CDR3 reads CASSFVRDTQYF. Here the CDR3 DNA reads TGTGCCAGCAGCTTTGTTCGGGATACGCAGTATTTT. The entire variable domain, with the rest obtained from reference TRBV11-2 and TRBJ2-3, is as follows: EAGVAQSPRYKIIEKRQSVAFWCNPISGHATLYWYQQILGQGPKLLIQFQNNGVVDDSQLPKDRFSAERLKGVDSTLKIQPAKLEDSAVYLCASSFVRDTQYFGPGTRLTVL.

This clonotype was seen only a few times. The gene calls are TRBV28 and TRBJ2-2; 9 positions agree with TRBD2. CDR1 is MDHEN, CDR2 SYDVKM, per germline. After removal of 8 bases from V and 1 base from J, the junction contained 5 bases not matched to a gene. CDR3 length: 15 residues. The CDR3 is CASHAGGENTGELFF. The CDR3 region has the DNA TGTGCCAGCCACGCGGGGGGGGAGAACACCGGGGAGCTGTTTTTT.

This clonotype has just a few counts. The chain uses TRBV6-1 and TRBJ2-2; 7 bases agree with TRBD1. The CDR3 is made up of 13 amino acids. J gave up 8 bases and V 5 bases, and 5 bases lay outside the gene matches. The V gene's germline CDR1 is MNHNS and CDR2 SASEGT. CDR3 sequence (DNA): TGTGCCAGCAGTCACAGGGGAAGGGGGGAGCTGTTTTTT. Translated: CASSHRGRGELFF.

This chain uses TRBV14 with TRBJ2-6; D is uncertain. Germline values: CDR1 SGHDN, CDR2 FVKESK. The CDR3 loop spans 17 amino acids. V lost 0 bases, J lost 4 bases, and 13 bases lay in between. The CDR3 reads CASSQERIPPGANVLTF. DNA of the CDR3: TGTGCCAGCAGCCAAGAGAGGATTCCCCCCGGGGCCAACGTCCTGACTTTC.

This clonotype was found a few times. V usage is TRBV11-2 and J usage is TRBJ2-3; tentative D call: TRBD2 (5 bases). Germline V gene sequence: CDR1 SGHAT, CDR2 FQNNGV. The CDR3 has 15 amino acids. The V and J ends lost 2 bases and 4 bases respectively, with 13 bases between them. The CDR3 DNA sequence: TGTGCCAGCAGCTTACGGCTAGCCGTGGCAGATACGCAGTATTTT. It is translated as CASSLRLAVADTQYF.

This clonotype was found a few times. CDR3 DNA: TGCAGCGCCCCTATGACAGGGGCCTATGGCTACACCTTC. It codes for CSAPMTGAYGYTF. The chain couples TRBV29-1 to TRBJ1-2; 8 bases fit TRBD1. Germline V gene sequence: CDR1 SQVTM, CDR2 ANQGSEA. The CDR3 sequence is 13 residues long. With 7 bases clipped from V and 4 bases from J, the junction kept 8 bases outside the gene matches.